The rows below give T cell receptor beta chains drawn from one sample of a study of blood T cells in healthy people across ages. From the 5' RACE reads, TCRdb called clonotypes with MiXCR, one entry per CDR3 protein. The table shows 850,000 or so distinct CDR3 sequences, with around 30% occurring only once. The source material was blood. These receptors were obtained from a woman aged 80 or over in good health. Each CDR3 is given with its conserved first and last residue. D genes are given only for firm matches. Size values are once, few and many counts, or a class for expanded clones, and some rows have none.

>many|TRBJ1-4|TRBV6-2/TRBV6-3|.
TGTGCCAGCAGTTACGCCCCAGCAGACCACAATGAAAAACTGTTTTTT
CASSYAPADHNEKLFF
>.|TRBJ2-3|TRBV2|.
TGTGCCAGCGCAGGGGGGCACACAGATACGCAGTATTTT
CASAGGHTDTQYF
>few|TRBJ2-3|TRBV3-1|TRBD1
TGTGCCAGCAGCCTTGGGACAGGCCGGCCAGATACGCAGTATTTT
CASSLGTGRPDTQYF
>.|TRBJ1-5|TRBV7-2|.
TGTGCCAGCAGCTTAGCGGGACGGGTCAATCAGCCCCAGCATTTT
CASSLAGRVNQPQHF
>.|TRBJ2-3|TRBV12-3/TRBV12-4|TRBD2
TGTGCCAGCAGTGTCGGGACTAGCGGGTGGTCAGATGCGCAGTATTTT
CASSVGTSGWSDAQYF
>many|TRBJ1-2|TRBV6-1|TRBD1
TGTGCCAGCAGTGAAGAAGGGACAGGGGTTAAGGGCTATGGCTACACCTTC
CASSEEGTGVKGYGYTF
>many|TRBJ2-7|TRBV5-1|TRBD1
TGCGCCAGCAGCTCACACAGGGGGCAGTCCTACGAGCAGTACTTC
CASSSHRGQSYEQYF
>.|TRBJ2-3|TRBV7-6|.
TGTGCCAGCAGCTCCCCGGGCCGCACAGATACGCAGTATTTT
CASSSPGRTDTQYF
>many|TRBJ2-5|TRBV5-1|TRBD2
TGCGCCAGCAGCGCTACAAGCGGGGGGTACCAAGAGACCCAGTACTTC
CASSATSGGYQETQYF
>few|TRBJ1-4|TRBV28|.
TGTGCCAGCAGTTTCCACAGGATACTCGTTGCAACTAATGAAAAACTGTTTTTT
CASSFHRILVATNEKLFF
>.|TRBJ2-7|TRBV18|.
TGTGCCAGCCCACCGCCAACGGCCGGACTAAGGTCGTACGAGCAGTACTTC
CASPPPTAGLRSYEQYF
>.|TRBJ1-2|TRBV6-2/TRBV6-3|.
TGTGCCAGCGGAAGGTTGGTAGGAGGCTACACCTTC
CASGRLVGGYTF
>once|TRBJ2-1|TRBV7-9|.
TGTGCCAGCAGCCCCCAGACTAGATCCTACAATGAGCAGTTCTTC
CASSPQTRSYNEQFF
>.|TRBJ1-2|TRBV29-1|.
TGCAGCGCCCAGACAGAGGGGGGCGGCTACACCTTC
CSAQTEGGGYTF
>many|TRBJ2-1|TRBV24-1|TRBD1
TGTGCCACCAGTGATGAGAACAGGGGCAATGAGCAGTTCTTC
CATSDENRGNEQFF
>many|TRBJ1-2|TRBV30|TRBD1
TGTGCCTGGAGAAGACAGGGCAGTAACTATGGCTACACCTTC
CAWRRQGSNYGYTF
>many|TRBJ1-5|TRBV20-1|TRBD1
TGCAGTTTCGGGACAGGGGGAAATAGCAATCAGCCCCAGCATTTT
CSFGTGGNSNQPQHF
>.|TRBJ2-7|TRBV20-1|.
TGCAGTGCTGTCCGCCAGGGGACCTACGAGCAGTACTTC
CSAVRQGTYEQYF
>.|TRBJ2-7|TRBV28|.
TGTGCCAGCAGACCTCCACACTCCCCTAGGGATTACGAGCAGTACTTC
CASRPPHSPRDYEQYF
>.|TRBJ1-1|TRBV28|.
TGTGCCAGCGGTAGGGGGATGAACACTGAAGCTTTCTTT
CASGRGMNTEAFF
>few|TRBJ1-4|TRBV2|TRBD1
TGTGCCAGCAGTGCAAGGACAGGAAAAAATGAAAAACTGTTTTTT
CASSARTGKNEKLFF
>many|TRBJ2-5|TRBV7-2|.
TGTGCCAGCAGCAAGGGCCCGGGACAAGAGACCCAGTACTTC
CASSKGPGQETQYF
>many|TRBJ2-5|TRBV5-5|.
TGTGCCAGCAGCCGGACACACCAAGAGACCCAGTACTTC
CASSRTHQETQYF
>many|TRBJ2-1|TRBV6-5|.
TGTGCCAGCAGTTACTCTTATAGGAGCAATGAGCAGTTCTTC
CASSYSYRSNEQFF
>.|TRBJ1-1|TRBV29-1|TRBD1
TGCAGCGTTGCGGAGACAGGGGAAGTTCGGTCGACTGAAGCTTTCTTT
CSVAETGEVRSTEAFF
>many|TRBJ2-5|TRBV5-1|TRBD2
TGCGCCAGCAGCCCCGGCTTAGCGGGGGAAGAGACCCAGTACTTC
CASSPGLAGEETQYF
>many|TRBJ1-2|TRBV5-6|TRBD1
TGTGCCAGCACAGGACAGGGGGAGTATGGCTACACCTTC
CASTGQGEYGYTF
>many|TRBJ2-5|TRBV7-2|TRBD2
TGTGCCAGCAGCTGGTCTAGCGGCCAAGAGACCCAGTACTTC
CASSWSSGQETQYF
>few|TRBJ1-1|TRBV10-2|.
TGCGCCAGCACCTCCAGCGCACCGGAGGTTGAAGCTTTCTTT
CASTSSAPEVEAFF
>many|TRBJ1-2|TRBV20-1|.
TGCAGTGCAAATGATGACAGCCCCTATGGCTACACCTTC
CSANDDSPYGYTF
>many|TRBJ2-3|TRBV20-1|TRBD1
TGCAGTGCTATTCAGGGGGCGAGCACAGATACGCAGTATTTT
CSAIQGASTDTQYF
>.|TRBJ1-5|TRBV6-1|.
TGTGCCAGCAGTGCCAGAGGACGGCTTAACAATCAGCCCCAGCATTTT
CASSARGRLNNQPQHF
>.|TRBJ2-2|TRBV12-3/TRBV12-4|TRBD1
TGTGCCAGCAGTTTAGCCGGGACAGTCACCGGGGAGCTGTTTTTT
CASSLAGTVTGELFF
>few|TRBJ1-4|TRBV30|.
TGTGCCTGGAGTGGACAGCGGGAAAAACTGTTTTTT
CAWSGQREKLFF
>many|TRBJ2-7|TRBV10-2|.
TGCGCCAGCAGTTCCGACAGTTTCTACGAGCAGTACTTC
CASSSDSFYEQYF
>many|TRBJ2-3|TRBV19|TRBD2
TGTGCCAGTAGTATTGAGACTAGCGGGCTCACAGATACGCAGTATTTT
CASSIETSGLTDTQYF
>.|TRBJ1-4|TRBV30|TRBD1
TGTGCCTGGAGCCGAAACAGGGGCATCAGCGAAAAACTGTTTTTT
CAWSRNRGISEKLFF